The entry below describes one T cell receptor beta chain. This CDR3 has 14 residues. The germline V gene has CDR1 LNHDA and CDR2 SQIVND (reference sequence). After removal of 2 bases from V and 5 bases from J, the junction contained 4 bases not matched to a gene. The data were taken from a study of blood T cell repertoires in COVID-19. Study background: The United States, Italy and Spain supplied acute and convalescent COVID-19 samples. T cells, B-cell-depleted T cells, or PBMCs supplied cDNA or gDNA.

Authors' analysis steps: Reference gene primer amplification gave estimated nucleated cell counts. Some clones are missing from TCRdb's copy, which holds only in-frame ones; the method was immunoSEQ multiplex PCR. The DNA was the basis for D and trimming; V, J and clone size are from that table. The repertoire holds 70,000 to 100,000 clones, 70% to 85% seen once, with roughly 4.2% in the top ten. The source is a woman aged 50 to 60 with acute or convalescent COVID-19. The gene calls are TRBV19 and TRBJ1-1, with TRBD1 matching over 8 bases. The sequencing sample was made of peripheral blood. CDR3 in DNA: TGTGCCAGTAGTATACAGGGGGCGAGGACTGAAGCTTTCTTT. Translation gives CASSIQGARTEAFF.